A single sample is the source of the 9 T cell receptor beta chains below, sequenced in a study of identifying expanded T cells in peripheral blood. Measured with immunoSEQ multiplex PCR; TCRdb has only the in-frame clones, and not every one. The repertoire holds 55,000 to 80,000 clones, with roughly four fifths as singletons. Sequenced input: blood. These receptors were collected from a person aged 18-70 years in good health.

J is TRBJ2-3 and V is TRBV7-9; 7 nucleotides match TRBD2. This CDR3 has 15 residues. The germline V gene encodes CDR1 SEHNR and CDR2 FQNEAQ (reference sequence). V dropped 2 bases and J dropped 2; count of bases not matched to a gene: 4. DNA of the CDR3: TGTGCCAGCAGCTTATCTAGCGGAGCCACAGATACGCAGTATTTT. Encoded protein: CASSLSSGATDTQYF.

The rearrangement links TRBV13 to TRBJ2-3, with 7 bases identical to TRBD1. The germline gives CDR1 PRHDT, CDR2 FYEKMQ (reference sequence). CDR3 size: 14 residues. The V gene end was trimmed by 6 bases and the J gene end by 3 bases; junction bases not matched to a gene: 6. The CDR3 loop reads CASSRSTGTDTQYF. The DNA for the CDR3 is TGTGCCAGCAGTCGATCGACAGGGACAGATACGCAGTATTTT.

V and J are TRBV7-9 and TRBJ1-2; D remains unclear. The CDR3 is 14 residues long. Per the germline V gene, CDR1 is SEHNR and CDR2 is FQNEAQ (reference sequence). V lost 1 base, J lost 2 bases, and 8 bases lay in between. As DNA, the CDR3 is TGTGCCAGCAGCTTAGAATCCACGAACTATGGCTACACCTTC. Amino acid sequence: CASSLESTNYGYTF.

The chain couples TRBV4-1 to TRBJ2-7, with TRBD2 matching 10 bases. Germline V gives CDR1 MGHRA, CDR2 YSYEKL. This CDR3 spans 16 amino acids. J was trimmed by 4 bases and V by 0 bases; bases with no gene match: 6. CDR3 loop: CASSQDDSGRGYEQYF. The CDR3 region has the DNA TGCGCCAGCAGCCAAGATGACAGCGGGAGGGGATACGAGCAGTACTTC.

The V call is TRBV25-1, the J call TRBJ1-2; 9 bases fit TRBD1. This CDR3 comprises 14 residues. V gave up 4 bases and J gave up 7 bases; unmatched junction bases: 7. Germline values: CDR1 MGHDK, CDR2 SYGVNS. CDR3: CASSAYRGQGGYTF. The CDR3 coding sequence is TGTGCCAGCAGTGCCTACAGGGGGCAAGGTGGCTACACCTTC.

V usage is TRBV21-1 and J usage is TRBJ2-7; no DNA check was done on the table's D call, TRBD1. TRBV21-1 is an annotated pseudogene. The CDR3 is made up of 18 amino acids. In nucleotides, the CDR3 is TGTGCCAGCAGCAAAAAGGCTACCTTTGGACAGGGGTACTACGAGCAGTACTTC. Protein product: CASSKKATFGQGYYEQYF.

The chain carries TRBV5-6 and TRBJ1-6; D remains unclear. The length of the CDR3 is 12 residues. The ends were cut back, 5 bases at V and 11 bases at J, with 11 bases in the middle. Germline CDR1 SGHDT, CDR2 YYEEEE. CDR3 DNA: TGTGCCAGCAGTAGACGGGTGGCACCCCTCCACTTT. Translation: CASSRRVAPLHF.

The V call is TRBV7-2, the J call TRBJ2-3, with 8 bases identical to TRBD1. Germline loops: CDR1 SGHTA, CDR2 FQGNSA. J gave up 10 bases and V 5 bases, and 11 bases lay outside the gene matches. The CDR3 has 14 residues. The CDR3 nucleotides are TGTGCCAGCAGCCAAAAGGACAGGGCAGGATCGCAGTATTTT. Translation gives CASSQKDRAGSQYF.

The table lists this clone with a few counts. This chain joins TRBV18 and TRBJ1-1, with D unclear. CDR3 length: 12 residues. Germline values: CDR1 KGHSH, CDR2 LQKENI. V was trimmed by 6 bases and J by 5 bases, leaving 10 bases between them. CDR3 residues: CASSTVGTEAFF. CDR3 DNA: TGTGCCAGCTCTACCGTTGGGACTGAAGCTTTCTTT.